This paragraph reports one TCR beta chain. No antigen is known for it. Qualities for individual bases were not recorded, and no much larger clone is one base off. The same CDR3 arises from other DNA sequences in this sample as well. Collaborating institutions collected whole blood in K2EDTA tubes following their own protocols. For TCRbeta analysis, collaborator samples were shipped as frozen whole blood, as isolated PBMCs, or as DNA extracted from either sample type. TCRbeta CDR3 regions were amplified from genomic DNA by means of the immunoSEQ Assay, a bias-controlled multiplex PCR. The authors' analysis ran thus. Nucleated cell counts per sample were estimated from amplification of reference gene primers within the assay. Sequence reads were collapsed and filtered to measure the absolute abundance of every unique TCRbeta CDR3 rearrangement. For each sample, productive Simpson clonality was calculated as the square root of Simpson's diversity index over productive rearrangements. As stored in TCRdb, this immuneACCESS dataset retains in-frame rearrangements with V and J assigned. A fraction of the clones does not appear; measured against another copy, unresolved V genes explain less than half of the discrepancy, and the remainder lacks a known reason. V, J and clone size derive from that table, while D and trimming were established from the DNA sequence. Present in this sample are nearly 80,000 clones, around 90% of which were seen just once. The leading ten clones occupy around 5% of the sample.

These data are taken from a study of blood T cell repertoires in COVID-19 (dated by TCRdb to the early 2020s). Regarding the study in general: The collaborator samples originated in the United States, Italy and Spain and spanned the acute and convalescent phases of COVID-19. The repertoires were made available in a free public database intended to serve as a resource for research on the immune response to SARS-CoV-2. Where available, HLA class I and class II types were taken from metadata supplied by the sample provider and were not determined by assay-based typing. The dataset comprised deeply sampled blood TCRbeta repertoires from subjects exposed to, actively infected with, or recovered from COVID-19. The prospective study material was composed of cDNA or gDNA derived from T cells, B-cell-depleted T cells, or PBMCs. Samples were obtained from the ongoing ImmuneRACE study (first 160 participants) and from roughly 1,300 subjects provided by 6 global collaborators. The sample metadata nearly always contained a de-identified subject ID, COVID-19 status, age in years and sex.

The CDR1 and CDR2 encoded by the germline V gene (reference sequence) are LNHDA and SQIVND. Reading from cysteine to phenylalanine, the CDR3 counts 17 amino acids. The only DNA kept is the CDR3, 51 bases in frame from the first base. V is shortened by 11 bases, J by 9 bases, and the region joining them spans 32 bases. Paper-wide results and their limitations: The quantity of clinical and demographic metadata differed by source and by participant and was supplied without curation.

This chain joins TRBV19 to TRBJ2-1; TRBD1 could be the D gene, as 8 bases match. Sequenced sample: peripheral blood. This sequence was found in a woman over 75 with active or convalescent COVID-19. The CDR3 sequence is CARRTGAGRTGRGEQFF. The nucleotide sequence is TGTGCCCGTCGTACGGGGGCGGGGAGGACAGGGAGGGGTGAGCAGTTCTTC.